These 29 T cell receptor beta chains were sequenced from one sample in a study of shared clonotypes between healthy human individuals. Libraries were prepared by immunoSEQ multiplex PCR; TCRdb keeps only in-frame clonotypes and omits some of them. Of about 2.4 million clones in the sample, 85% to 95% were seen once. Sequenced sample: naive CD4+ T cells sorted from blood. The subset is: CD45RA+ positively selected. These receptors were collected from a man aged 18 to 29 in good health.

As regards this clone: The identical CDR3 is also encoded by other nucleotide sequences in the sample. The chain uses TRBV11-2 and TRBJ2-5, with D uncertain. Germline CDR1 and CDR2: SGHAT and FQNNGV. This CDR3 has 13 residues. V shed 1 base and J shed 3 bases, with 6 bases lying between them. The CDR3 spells CASSLGQKETQYF. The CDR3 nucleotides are TGTGCCAGCAGCTTAGGGCAAAAAGAGACCCAGTACTTC.

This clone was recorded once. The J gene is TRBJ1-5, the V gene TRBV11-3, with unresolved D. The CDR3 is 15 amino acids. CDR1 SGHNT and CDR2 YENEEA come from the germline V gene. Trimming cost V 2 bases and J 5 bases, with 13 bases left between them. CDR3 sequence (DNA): TGTGCCAGCAGCTTACGGGGTCCCGGGGATCAGCCCCAGCATTTT. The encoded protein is CASSLRGPGDQPQHF. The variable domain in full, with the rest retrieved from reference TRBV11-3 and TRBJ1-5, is EAGVVQSPRYKIIEKKQPVAFWCNPISGHNTLYWYLQNLGQGPELLIRYENEEAVDDSQLPKDRFSAERLKGVDSTLKIQPAELGDSAVYLCASSLRGPGDQPQHFGDGTRLSIL.

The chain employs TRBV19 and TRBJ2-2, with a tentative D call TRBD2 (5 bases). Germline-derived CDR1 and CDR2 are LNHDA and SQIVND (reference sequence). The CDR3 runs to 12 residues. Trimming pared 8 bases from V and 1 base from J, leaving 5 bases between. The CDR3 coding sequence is TGTGCCAGTCGGGAGAACACCGGGGAGCTGTTTTTT. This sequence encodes CASRENTGELFF.

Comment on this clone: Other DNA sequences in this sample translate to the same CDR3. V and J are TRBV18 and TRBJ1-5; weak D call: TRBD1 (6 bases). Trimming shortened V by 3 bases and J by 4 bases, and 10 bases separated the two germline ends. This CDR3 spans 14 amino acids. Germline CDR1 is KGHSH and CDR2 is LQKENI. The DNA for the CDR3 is TGTGCCAGCTCACCGACAGGTGGTAATCAGCCCCAGCATTTT. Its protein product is CASSPTGGNQPQHF.

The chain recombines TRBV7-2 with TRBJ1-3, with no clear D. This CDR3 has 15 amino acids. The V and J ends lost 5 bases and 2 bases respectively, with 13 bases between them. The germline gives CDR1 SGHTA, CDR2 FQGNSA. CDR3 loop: CASSRSEGPGNTIYF. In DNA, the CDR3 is TGTGCCAGCAGCCGTAGCGAGGGCCCTGGAAACACCATATATTTT.

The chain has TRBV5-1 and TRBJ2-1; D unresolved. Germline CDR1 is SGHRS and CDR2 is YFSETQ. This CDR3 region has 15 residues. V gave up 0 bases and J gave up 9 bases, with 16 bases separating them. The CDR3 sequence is CASSLVSARAGEQFF. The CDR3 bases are TGCGCCAGCAGCTTGGTGTCGGCCCGGGCCGGTGAGCAGTTCTTC.

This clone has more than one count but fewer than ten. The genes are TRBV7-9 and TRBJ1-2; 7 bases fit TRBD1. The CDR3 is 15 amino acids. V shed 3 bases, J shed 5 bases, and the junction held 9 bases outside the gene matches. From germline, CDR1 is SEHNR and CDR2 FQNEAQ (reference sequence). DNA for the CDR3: TGTGCCAGCAGCTTCAGGGACAGTGGTGGGTATGGCTACACCTTC. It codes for CASSFRDSGGYGYTF. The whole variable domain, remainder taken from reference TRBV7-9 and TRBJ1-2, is DTGVSQNPRHKITKRGQNVTFRCDPISEHNRLYWYRQTLGQGPEFLTYFQNEAQLEKSRLLSDRFSAERPKGSFSTLEIQRTEQGDSAMYLCASSFRDSGGYGYTFGSGTRLTVV.

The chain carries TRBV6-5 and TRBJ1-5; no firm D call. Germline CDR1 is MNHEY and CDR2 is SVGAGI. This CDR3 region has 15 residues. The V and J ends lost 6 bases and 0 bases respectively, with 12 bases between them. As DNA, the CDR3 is TGTGCCAGCAGGTCCCTATCCTATAGCAATCAGCCCCAGCATTTT. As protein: CASRSLSYSNQPQHF.

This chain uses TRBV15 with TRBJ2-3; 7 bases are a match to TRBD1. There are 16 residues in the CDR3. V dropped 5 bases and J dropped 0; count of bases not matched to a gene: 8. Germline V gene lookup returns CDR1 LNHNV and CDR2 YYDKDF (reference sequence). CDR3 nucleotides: TGTGCCACCAGCGCTCAGGACAGGCCGAGCACAGATACGCAGTATTTT. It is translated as CATSAQDRPSTDTQYF.

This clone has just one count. DNA of the CDR3: TGTGCCAGCAGCCCCGGACAGGGGAGGAACGAGCAGTACTTC. The encoded protein is CASSPGQGRNEQYF. The chain uses TRBV7-2 and TRBJ2-7; TRBD1 matches at 9 bases. Germline V gene lookup returns CDR1 SGHTA and CDR2 FQGNSA. The CDR3 is made up of 14 amino acids. Germline trimming cut 5 bases from V and 5 bases from J; bases unmatched to any gene: 7.

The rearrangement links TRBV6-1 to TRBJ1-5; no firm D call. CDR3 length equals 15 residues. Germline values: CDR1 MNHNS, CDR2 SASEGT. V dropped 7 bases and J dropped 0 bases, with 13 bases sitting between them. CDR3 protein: CASTRIVSSNQPQHF. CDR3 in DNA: TGTGCCAGCACCAGAATCGTTAGTAGCAATCAGCCCCAGCATTTT.

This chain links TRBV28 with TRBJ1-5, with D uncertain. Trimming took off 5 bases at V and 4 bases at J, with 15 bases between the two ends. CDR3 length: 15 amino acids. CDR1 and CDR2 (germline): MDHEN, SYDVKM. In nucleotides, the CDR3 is TGTGCCAGCAGTGCGACGCTCGGGGTGAATCAGCCCCAGCATTTT. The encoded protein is CASSATLGVNQPQHF.

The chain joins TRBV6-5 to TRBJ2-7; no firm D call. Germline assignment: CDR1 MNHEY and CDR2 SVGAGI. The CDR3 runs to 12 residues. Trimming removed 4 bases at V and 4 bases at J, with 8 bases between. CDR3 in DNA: TGTGCCAGCAGTTCTCCCATATACGAGCAGTACTTC. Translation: CASSSPIYEQYF.

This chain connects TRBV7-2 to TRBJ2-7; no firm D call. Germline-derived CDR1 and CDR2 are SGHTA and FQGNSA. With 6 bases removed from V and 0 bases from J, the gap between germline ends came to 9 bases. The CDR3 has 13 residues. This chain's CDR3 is CASRRPSSYEQYF. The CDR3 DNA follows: TGTGCCAGCAGGCGGCCGAGCTCCTACGAGCAGTACTTC.

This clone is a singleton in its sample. CDR3 residues: CASSQDASLAGSYEQYF. The CDR3 region has the DNA TGCGCCAGCAGCCAAGATGCGAGTTTAGCGGGGTCCTACGAGCAGTACTTC. The V and J genes are TRBV4-3 and TRBJ2-7; 8 nucleotides line up with TRBD2. Germline trimming cut 0 bases from V and 1 base from J; bases unmatched to any gene: 8. The CDR3 consists of 17 residues. CDR1 is LGHNA, CDR2 YSLEER, per germline.

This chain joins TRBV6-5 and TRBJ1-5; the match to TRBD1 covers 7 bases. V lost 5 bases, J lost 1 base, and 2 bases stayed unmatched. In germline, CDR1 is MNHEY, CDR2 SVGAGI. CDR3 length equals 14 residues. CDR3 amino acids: CASSTTGSNQPQHF. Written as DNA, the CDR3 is TGTGCCAGCAGTACGACAGGGAGCAATCAGCCCCAGCATTTT.

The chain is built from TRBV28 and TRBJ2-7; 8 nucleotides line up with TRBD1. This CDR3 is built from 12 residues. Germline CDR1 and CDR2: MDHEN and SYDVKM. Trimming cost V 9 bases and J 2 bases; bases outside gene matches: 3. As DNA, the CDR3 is TGTGCCAGGGGGGACAGGACCTACGAGCAGTACTTC. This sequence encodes CARGDRTYEQYF.

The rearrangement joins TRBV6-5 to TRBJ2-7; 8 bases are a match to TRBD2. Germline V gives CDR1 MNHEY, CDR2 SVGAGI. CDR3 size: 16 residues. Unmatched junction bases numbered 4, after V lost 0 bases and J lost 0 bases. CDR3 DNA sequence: TGTGCCAGCAGTTACTCGCGACTAGCGCACTCCTACGAGCAGTACTTC. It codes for CASSYSRLAHSYEQYF.

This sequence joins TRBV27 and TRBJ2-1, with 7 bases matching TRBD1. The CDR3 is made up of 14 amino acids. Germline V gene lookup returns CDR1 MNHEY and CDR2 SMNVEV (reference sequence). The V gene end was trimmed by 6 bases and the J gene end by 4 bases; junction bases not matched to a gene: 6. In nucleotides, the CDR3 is TGTGCCAGCAGCCCCGGGACAGCTTACAATGAGCAGTTCTTC. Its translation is CASSPGTAYNEQFF.

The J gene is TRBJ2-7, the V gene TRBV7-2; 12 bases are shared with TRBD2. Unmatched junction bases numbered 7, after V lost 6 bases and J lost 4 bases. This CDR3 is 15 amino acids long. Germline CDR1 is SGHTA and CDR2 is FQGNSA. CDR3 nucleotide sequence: TGTGCCAGCAGTCCGGAGACTAGCGGGAGATACGAGCAGTACTTC. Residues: CASSPETSGRYEQYF.

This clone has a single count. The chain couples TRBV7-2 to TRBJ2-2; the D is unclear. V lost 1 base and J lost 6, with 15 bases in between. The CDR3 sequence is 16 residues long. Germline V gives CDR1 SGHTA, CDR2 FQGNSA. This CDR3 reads CASSLVVALRPGELFF. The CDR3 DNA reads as TGTGCCAGCAGCTTAGTAGTTGCCCTGCGGCCCGGGGAGCTGTTTTTT.

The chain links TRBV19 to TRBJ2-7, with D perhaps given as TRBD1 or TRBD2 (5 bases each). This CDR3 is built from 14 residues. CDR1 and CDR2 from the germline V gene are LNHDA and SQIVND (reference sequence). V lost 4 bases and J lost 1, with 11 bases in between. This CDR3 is CASSTPGRSYEQYF. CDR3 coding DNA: TGTGCCAGTAGTACACCGGGACGGTCCTACGAGCAGTACTTC.

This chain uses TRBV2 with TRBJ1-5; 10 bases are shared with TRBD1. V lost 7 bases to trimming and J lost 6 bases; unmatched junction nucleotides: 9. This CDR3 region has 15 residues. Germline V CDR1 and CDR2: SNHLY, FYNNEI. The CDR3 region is CASIPPGTGVQPQHF. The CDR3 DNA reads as TGTGCCAGCATCCCTCCCGGGACAGGGGTTCAGCCCCAGCATTTT.

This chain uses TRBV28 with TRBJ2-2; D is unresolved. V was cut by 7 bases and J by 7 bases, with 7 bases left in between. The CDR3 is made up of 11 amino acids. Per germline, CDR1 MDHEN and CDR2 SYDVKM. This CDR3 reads CASTLFGELFF. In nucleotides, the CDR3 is TGTGCCAGCACGCTCTTCGGGGAGCTGTTTTTT.

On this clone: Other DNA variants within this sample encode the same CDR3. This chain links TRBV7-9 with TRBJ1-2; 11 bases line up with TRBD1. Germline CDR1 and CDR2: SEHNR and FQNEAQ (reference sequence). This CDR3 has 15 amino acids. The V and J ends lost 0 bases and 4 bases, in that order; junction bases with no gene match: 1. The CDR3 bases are TGTGCCAGCAGCTTAGCAGGGACAGGGGGCTATGGCTACACCTTC. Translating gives CASSLAGTGGYGYTF. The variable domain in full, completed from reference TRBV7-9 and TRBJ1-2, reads DTGVSQNPRHKITKRGQNVTFRCDPISEHNRLYWYRQTLGQGPEFLTYFQNEAQLEKSRLLSDRFSAERPKGSFSTLEIQRTEQGDSAMYLCASSLAGTGGYGYTFGSGTRLTVV.

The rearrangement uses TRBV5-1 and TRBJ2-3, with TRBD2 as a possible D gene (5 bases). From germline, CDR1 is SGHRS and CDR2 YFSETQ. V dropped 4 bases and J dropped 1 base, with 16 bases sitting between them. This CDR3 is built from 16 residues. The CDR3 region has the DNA TGCGCCAGCAGCGGAGGTACGAAATCGGGCACAGATACGCAGTATTTT. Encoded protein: CASSGGTKSGTDTQYF.

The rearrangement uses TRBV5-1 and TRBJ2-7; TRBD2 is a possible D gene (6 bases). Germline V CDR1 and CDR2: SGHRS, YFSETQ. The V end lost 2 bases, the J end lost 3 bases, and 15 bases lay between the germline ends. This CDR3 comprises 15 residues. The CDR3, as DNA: TGCGCCAGCAGCTTTTCGGAGGGGAGTTTCTACGAGCAGTACTTC. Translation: CASSFSEGSFYEQYF.

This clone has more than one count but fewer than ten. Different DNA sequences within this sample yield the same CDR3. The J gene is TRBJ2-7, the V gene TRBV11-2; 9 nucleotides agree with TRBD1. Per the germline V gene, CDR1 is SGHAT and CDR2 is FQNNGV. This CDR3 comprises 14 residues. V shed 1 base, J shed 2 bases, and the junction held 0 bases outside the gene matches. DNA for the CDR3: TGTGCCAGCAGCTTAGGGACAGGGGCCTACGAGCAGTACTTC. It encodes CASSLGTGAYEQYF.

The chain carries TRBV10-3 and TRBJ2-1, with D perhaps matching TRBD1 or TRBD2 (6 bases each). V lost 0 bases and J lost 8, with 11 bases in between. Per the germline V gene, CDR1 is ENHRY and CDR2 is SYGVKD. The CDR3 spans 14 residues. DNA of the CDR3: TGTGCCATCAGTGAGTCACCGGGGGCCTATGAGCAGTTCTTC. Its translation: CAISESPGAYEQFF.